This TCR beta chain was recovered during a study of cytomegalovirus exposure and HLA in healthy donors listed by TCRdb under 2017. Background for the entire study: An earlier analysis of about 560 of the donors reported 276 Gb of sequence data and around 100 million unique TCR beta sequences obtained from about 180 million T cells. About 280 gigabases of sequencing data and approximately 92 million unique TCR sequences made up an early release that covered fewer than 650 HLA-typed donors. Of the roughly 400 genotyped donors, around 81% fell in the genetic ancestry cluster associated with self-reported Caucasian donors. The study was designed to test whether signatures of past pathogen exposure could be identified by cataloging public T cell receptors. The study used immunosequencing to profile the T cell repertoires of hundreds of subjects and linked those repertoires to cytomegalovirus serostatus. Besides the first cohort of 550 to 750 subjects, a separate validation cohort made up of 90 to 150 different subjects was used. High-throughput TCR immunosequencing, statistical association of individual TCRs with disease status, and machine learning were combined to predict cytomegalovirus infection status. In a later analysis, previously published TCR beta repertoires from 666 donors were re-analyzed and high-resolution HLA genotyping was added so that TCR occurrence patterns could be studied. Rather than drawing on any new phenotypic data, the later analysis identified candidate immune exposures from TCR beta sequences and the way those sequences occurred across donors. To decide whether each TCR beta V gene segment behaved as functional or pseudogenic, an earlier analysis of some 570 of the donors relied on high-throughput TCR beta sequencing. Donor age, sex, ethnicity and CMV serostatus were compiled together with the repertoire data. Genome-wide SNP genotypes for about 65% of the roughly 670 donors were used in a later genetic analysis, which treated that subset as a discovery cohort. Every repertoire in the discovery cohort had been generated on one and the same sequencing platform. HLA typing included class I and class II loci at four-digit resolution. Typing coverage varied by locus: roughly 620-630 donors for A, B, C, DRB1 and DQB1; roughly 510 for DQA1; over 600 for DPA1; under 490 for DPB1. Because of strong linkage in the cohort, four to six DR-DQ haplotypes were treated as single units for association and clustering. On average, roughly 250,000 unique TCR beta nucleotide sequences were sequenced per donor among several hundred genotyped donors of the cohort, with roughly 19% of those sequences being non-productive.

The cohort comprised 710 or so healthy bone marrow donors. At the time of sampling, every cohort member was nominally healthy, though immune exposures that went unrecorded were likely present. The donor tested CMV seropositive, placing the donor among the 250 to 350 seropositive members of the cohort. A peripheral blood sample was provided by each donor, and peripheral blood mononuclear cells were used for TCR beta sequencing. Genomic DNA was extracted from the blood cell samples with the Qiagen DNeasy Blood Extraction Kit. The CDR3 sequence holds 15 residues, the cysteine and phenylalanine included. Only the CDR3 DNA stays, 45 bases, in frame from base 1. At the junction V is shortened by 10 bases and J by 5 bases; bases outside the gene matches: 15. CDR1 and CDR2 were assigned from the germline V gene as MNHNS and SASEGT. Receptors were amplified or captured by the immunoSEQ multiplex PCR assay. For the multiplex PCR, a mixture combining 60 forward primers for TCR Vbeta segments and 13 reverse primers for TCR Jbeta segments was used. The CDR3 region of rearranged TCR beta genes was amplified from genomic DNA by a multiplex PCR assay. Amplified TCR beta libraries were sequenced as 87-base-pair reads on the Illumina HiSeq System. As for how the authors treated the data: A later analysis counted approximately 76 million unique TCR beta chains across the approximately 700 repertoires, and roughly 10 million of these chains were shared by at least two donors. To remove PCR and sequencing errors, raw reads were error-corrected and collapsed into unique sequences using a nearest-neighbor algorithm that merged closely related sequences. Alignment of CDR3 sequences to IMGT reference sequences was used to assign V, D and J gene segments. For a sequence to be retained, at least a six-nucleotide match to both a V gene segment and a J gene segment was required. A rearrangement was called productive if the CDR3 had no stop codons and remained in frame with V and J, and every other rearrangement was called non-productive. CDR3 was defined according to IMGT convention as the region running from the second conserved V-encoded cysteine to the conserved J-encoded phenylalanine. Sequences without an unambiguous match to a single V gene segment were excluded from the earlier analysis of approximately 560 of the donors. An earlier analysis of about 590 of the donors classified V segments as functional when productive rearrangements were above 56.7% and as segregating when the standard deviation between donors was above 5%. To diagnose cytomegalovirus status from the catalog of TCR beta chain sequences, a statistical classification framework was built. In a later analysis, TCR nucleotide sequences were compared against IMGT/GENE-DB human TR gene sequences so that V and J genes could be assigned. The TCRdist pipeline was used in a later analysis to assign CDR3 sequences and most-parsimonious VDJ recombination scenarios. In a later analysis, each TCR beta chain was defined by its CDR3 amino acid sequence together with its V-gene family, and reads lacking a unique V-gene family were excluded. To address suspected cross-contamination and a sequencing artifact, a later analysis removed around 590 highly shared, low-generation-probability nucleotide sequences. In a later analysis, a clonal expansion index was calculated for each public chain from normalized within-repertoire ranks of inferred template counts. In a later analysis, generation probabilities were computed with a VDJ recombination model fitted to out-of-frame rearrangements, and the resulting probabilities were checked against IGoR. In a later analysis, TCR-TCR, TCR-HLA and TCR-CMV co-occurrence was scored with hypergeometric tests, and a repertoire-size bias correction was applied to TCR pairs. A later analysis estimated false discovery rates by permuting HLA or CMV assignments 20 times. A later analysis grouped co-occurring TCRs with DBSCAN, adding TCRdist sequence similarity when clustering within HLA-allele-positive subsets. Repertoires with fewer than 30,000 or more than 120,000 public chains were left out of co-occurrence clustering, as were about five repertoires with anomalous nucleotide sharing. Drawn from immuneACCESS, this table holds only the in-frame rearrangements with V and J called that TCRdb kept. Clones are partly lost; checked studies trace under half to an unresolved V gene and leave the rest unexplained. The DNA gave D and trimming, while V, J and clone size come from that table. Present in this sample are 100,000 or so clones, roughly 80% of which were seen just once. The ten largest account for about 5% of the sample.

This clone was seen only once. Which antigen it targets is not known. Base qualities are missing; no much larger clone stands one base away. The investigation overall reported the following: Compared with the approximately 600-donor mean, donors in an Asian-associated ancestry cluster had fewer N-insertions in productive TCRs, according to a later genetic analysis. It was suggested by the authors that the approach could potentially be generalized to other disease states and immunological phenotypes. This cohort had only TCR beta chains sequenced, and the lack of alpha or paired-chain data limited which features could be detected. Roughly uniform sequencing depth across donors was assumed in presence/absence analyses, although this assumption may not hold. In a later analysis, TCR association rates were found to vary across HLA loci, with the most associated TCRs seen for DRB1 alleles and the fewest for HLA-C alleles. Compared with equally common non-associated chains, HLA-associated TCR beta chains in a later analysis were more clonally expanded and had lower generation probabilities. Correlated functional status among segregating V segments might reflect linkage disequilibrium, but an unknown experimental factor could not be ruled out. A total of 150 to 200 TCR beta chains were listed by the study as associated with cytomegalovirus. Immune exposure information for the cohort was limited to CMV serostatus. Because HLA typing was missing for some donors at each locus, association tests included only the typed subset. About 17 rarely observed V segments, including chromosome 9 orphons, were excluded from the earlier analysis of several hundred of the donors because counts were too low. In an earlier analysis of about 540 of the donors, most TCR beta V segments were observed in productive rearrangements about 87% or about 30% of the time, broadly matching IMGT annotations. The 87-base-pair reads could not distinguish some IMGT-functional V segments, including TRBV6-2 and TRBV6-3, so those segments were excluded. When HLA alleles, especially DR and DQ, strongly co-occurred, attributing TCR associations to individual alleles was difficult. In a later analysis, several top co-occurrence clusters were reported to appear linked to parvovirus B19, influenza, CMV and Epstein-Barr virus. A later genetic analysis associated a missense DCLRE1C variant with V-gene and J-gene trimming of TCR beta chains, and an independent cohort replicated the association. A further reported finding was that TCR beta sequences accurately predicted the HLA-A and HLA-B alleles for most subjects in the first cohort. According to a later analysis, most CMV-associated TCR beta chains appeared to be HLA-restricted, and the HLA associations seemed to be driven largely by CMV exposure. In both the original and validation cohorts, the classifier was reported to diagnose cytomegalovirus status with high specificity and sensitivity. In vitro tests confirmed that three of the cytomegalovirus-associated TCR beta chains recognize cytomegalovirus antigens. In a later analysis, around 17,000 TCR beta sequences were associated with specific HLA alleles at a false discovery rate of 0.05. Most TCR sequences were seen in very few donors, while some public TCRs were found in many individuals. The sequencing pipeline was judged likely to have produced a cluster of highly shared sequence variants as a technical artifact.

The chain uses TRBV6-1 and TRBJ2-7; TRBD1 agrees with 9 junctional bases. Material: PBMCs. The sequence was collected from a female donor in good health and CMV-seropositive. The CDR3 is CATRPRGTGPHEQYF. The DNA sequence is given as TGTGCCACTCGACCTCGTGGGACAGGGCCCCACGAGCAGTACTTC.